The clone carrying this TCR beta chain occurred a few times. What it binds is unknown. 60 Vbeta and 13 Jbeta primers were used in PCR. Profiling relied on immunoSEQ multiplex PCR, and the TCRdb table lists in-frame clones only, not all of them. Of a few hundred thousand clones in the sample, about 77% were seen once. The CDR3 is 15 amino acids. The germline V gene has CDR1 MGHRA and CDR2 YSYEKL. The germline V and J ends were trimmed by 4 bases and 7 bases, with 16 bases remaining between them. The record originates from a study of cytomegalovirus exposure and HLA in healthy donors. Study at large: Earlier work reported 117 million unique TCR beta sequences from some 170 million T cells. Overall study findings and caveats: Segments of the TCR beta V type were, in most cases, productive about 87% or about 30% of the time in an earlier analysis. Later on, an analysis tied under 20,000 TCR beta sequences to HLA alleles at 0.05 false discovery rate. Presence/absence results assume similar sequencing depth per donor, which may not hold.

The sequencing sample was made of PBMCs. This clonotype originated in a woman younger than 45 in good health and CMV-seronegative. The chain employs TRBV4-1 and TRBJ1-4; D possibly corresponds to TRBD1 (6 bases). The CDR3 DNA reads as TGCGCCAGCAGCCCCGGGGGGGCGCCTACTGAAAAACTGTTTTTT. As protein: CASSPGGAPTEKLFF.